This T cell receptor beta chain was sequenced in a study of shared clonotypes between healthy human individuals. Germline V gene sequence: CDR1 SGHAT, CDR2 FQNNGV. V was pared by 4 bases and J by 5 bases, with 23 bases between. The CDR3 length is 17 residues. The test was conducted at deep level. Assay used: immunoSEQ multiplex PCR; TCRdb lists only in-frame clones, some missing. The table shows fewer than 1.6 million clones, with approximately 98.5% occurring only once. Study outcomes and limitations: Rarefaction curves obtained for sorted subsets showed sequencing incomplete despite large depth. Of the naive CD4 clonotypes, approximately 5% were shared across several donors.

As concerns this clone: Its antigen is undetermined.

Partitioning of CD4+ cells yielded a CD45RA+ naive subset and a CD45RA-negative memory subset. The V call is TRBV11-2, the J call TRBJ2-5; D may be TRBD1 or TRBD2 (5 bases each). The receptor was isolated from a man aged 30-40 years in good health. The sequenced material came from naive CD4+ T cells sorted from blood. Subset here: CD45RA+ positively selected. The CDR3 spells CASSSHGGLPTVETQYF. CDR3 nucleotides: TGTGCCAGCAGCTCGCATGGGGGTTTGCCCACGGTGGAGACCCAGTACTTC.